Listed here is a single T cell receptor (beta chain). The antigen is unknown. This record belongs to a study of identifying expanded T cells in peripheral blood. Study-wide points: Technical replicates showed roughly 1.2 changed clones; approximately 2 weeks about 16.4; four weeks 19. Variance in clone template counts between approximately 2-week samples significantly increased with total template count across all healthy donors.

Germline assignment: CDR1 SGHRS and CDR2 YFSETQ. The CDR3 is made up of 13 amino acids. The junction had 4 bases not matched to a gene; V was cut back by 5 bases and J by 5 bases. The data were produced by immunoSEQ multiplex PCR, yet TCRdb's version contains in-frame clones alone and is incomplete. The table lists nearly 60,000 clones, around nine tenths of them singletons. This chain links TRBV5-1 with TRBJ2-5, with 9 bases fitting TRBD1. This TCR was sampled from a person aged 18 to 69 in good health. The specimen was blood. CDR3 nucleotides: TGCGCCAGCAGACAGGGGGCAGGGGAGACCCAGTACTTC. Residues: CASRQGAGETQYF.